Listed here is a single T cell receptor beta chain. Antigen: not known. Here the CDR3 omits its conserved ending phenylalanine or tryptophan, so a read error is the likely source. This sample was taken from a study of tumor-infiltrating lymphocytes in primary liver carcinoma. Study context: Sequencing of the samples generated roughly 3.65 to 7.5 million productive TCRbeta reads, with similar yields across tissue types. General study results and limits: Tumor region pairs shared more overlap than did tumor-adjacent and tumor-blood pairs. Among top clones, only about 8-25% appeared in all five tumor regions.

V lost 6 bases to trimming and J lost 8 bases, with 23 bases between them. The CDR3 is 15 residues long. Germline V lookup: CDR1 MDHEN, CDR2 SYDVKM. The roughly 20-31 mg bulk tissue piece was not sorted before simultaneous RNA and DNA extraction. Uniformly, tumor samples exhibited a viable tumor cell fraction exceeding 90%. A constant-region primer primed TCR beta cDNA synthesis from about 490 ng of total RNA. Libraries of TCR beta came from three nested multiplex PCR rounds with slightly modified ARM-PCR. Researchers ran the first two PCR rounds for roughly 10 cycles each with TRBV1-TRBV30 forward primers and a C-beta reverse primer. TCRdb redid the calling of the multiplex PCR reads with MiXCR, one entry per CDR3 protein. The sample shows tens of thousands of distinct CDR3 sequences, over 60% of them seen only once.

This TCR came from a man aged 40-49 years with primary liver carcinoma and hepatitis B virus infection. J is TRBJ2-7 and V is TRBV28; maybe TRBD2 (6 bases). The sequencing sample was made of liver tumor tissue from sampling region 3. Subset denoted: tumor region T3, left-lateral pole. CDR3 DNA sequence: TGTGCCAGCAGGATCTCGGGACTGCCCTCCCACAAGCAGTACTTA. Its protein product is CASRISGLPSHKQYL.